These T cell receptor beta chains were read from a single sample in a study of identical twins. TCRdb analysed the 5' RACE reads with MiXCR anew, one entry per CDR3 protein. The profile covers roughly 750,000 distinct CDR3 sequences, with roughly 20% appearing a single time and about 4.5% taken by the ten largest. This sample also belongs to another study, concerning T cells expressing NK-cell markers.

Material: PBMCs. Every receptor here comes from a woman between 18 and 30 years old in good health. Both conserved end residues are part of each CDR3. The order of the fields is V gene, CDR3 protein.

V gene: TRBV20-1
CDR3 protein: CSASLQNYNEQFF

V gene: TRBV20-1
CDR3 protein: CSARVLVAESTDTQYF

V gene: TRBV6-2/TRBV6-3
CDR3 protein: CASKRGLTEAFF

V gene: TRBV27
CDR3 protein: CASSLLASSSYNEQFF

V gene: TRBV5-1
CDR3 protein: CASRTGWITEAFF

V gene: TRBV20-1
CDR3 protein: CSARDRGNTIYF

V gene: TRBV29-1
CDR3 protein: CSVVDTRTEAFF

V gene: TRBV4-3
CDR3 protein: CASSQGGRGSTDTQYF

V gene: TRBV7-2
CDR3 protein: CASSRHGTANTGELFF

V gene: TRBV10-3
CDR3 protein: CAIPSLGGTNTGELFF

V gene: TRBV20-1
CDR3 protein: CSATGLPNNEQFF

V gene: TRBV6-1
CDR3 protein: CASSSTSGRGDEQFF

V gene: TRBV12-3/TRBV12-4
CDR3 protein: CASSLGGGTETYEQYF

V gene: TRBV5-1
CDR3 protein: CASSGGVAVTETQYF

V gene: TRBV20-1
CDR3 protein: CSAREILNSPLHF

V gene: TRBV20-1
CDR3 protein: CSAWHYYTGELFF

V gene: TRBV10-3
CDR3 protein: CAISVGQGGEAFF

V gene: TRBV10-3
CDR3 protein: CAIRASEYEQYF

V gene: TRBV6-1
CDR3 protein: CASSQPGTGDYEQYF

V gene: TRBV7-2
CDR3 protein: CASSLLKETQYF

V gene: TRBV7-9
CDR3 protein: CASSRSGTGGYEQYF

V gene: TRBV7-9
CDR3 protein: CASSRGTGLEKLFF

V gene: TRBV20-1
CDR3 protein: CSAGDPGRANYGYTF

V gene: TRBV7-2
CDR3 protein: CASRGGSSEQFF

V gene: TRBV30
CDR3 protein: CAWETGGHETQYF

V gene: TRBV5-5
CDR3 protein: CASSLEGTAVTKNIQYF